This TCR beta chain was sequenced during a study of blood T cells in healthy people across ages. Primed by a sample-barcoded 5' primer and a J-beta primer mix, a second PCR proceeded for 7 to 11 cycles. TCRdb passed the 5' RACE reads through MiXCR, listing each CDR3 protein once. This sample has over a million distinct CDR3 sequences, with about 40% found just once. V was clipped by 3 bases and J by 0 bases; unmatched bases: 6. Germline assignment: CDR1 LGHNT and CDR2 FRNRAP. This CDR3 contains 16 residues. Individuals who donated were healthy Caucasians from Russia aged about 6 to 90. The sequence was obtained from a woman under 30 in good health. The sample consisted of blood. The chain couples TRBV12-5 to TRBJ1-1; 8 nucleotides line up with TRBD1. The CDR3 region has the DNA TGTGCTAGTGGTTTTACAGGGGGGCAGCTGAACACTGAAGCTTTCTTT. Translating it yields CASGFTGGQLNTEAFF.